Below are 8 T cell receptor beta chains sequenced from a single sample in a study of T-cell memory formation after mild COVID-19. A single record per CDR3 protein comes from TCRdb applying MiXCR to the 5' RACE reads. This sample has approximately 400,000 distinct CDR3 sequences, with over 15% found just once. Material: PBMCs or a T cell subset sorted from them (not recorded which). All receptors derive from a man aged 18 to 35 who had mild COVID-19 (a few samples of this study predate the infection). Cell type and time point are not known.

The chain joins TRBV6-2 or TRBV6-3 to TRBJ2-1, with 9 positions matching TRBD2. The germline CDR1 and CDR2 sequences are MNHEY and SVGEGT. This CDR3 is built from 15 residues. V was clipped by 4 bases and J by 10 bases; unmatched bases: 11. CDR3 amino acids: CASSSPSGGQYEQFF. DNA of the CDR3: TGTGCCAGCAGTTCACCCAGCGGGGGGCAATACGAGCAGTTCTTC.

V usage is TRBV11-2 and J usage is TRBJ1-6, with D possibly TRBD1 on 6 matching bases. V lost 5 bases and J lost 12, with 17 bases in between. Germline CDR1 SGHAT, CDR2 FQNNGV. The CDR3 runs 14 residues. CDR3: CASSPKQGWGPLHF. CDR3 DNA: TGTGCCAGCAGCCCGAAACAGGGTTGGGGACCCCTCCACTTT. Looking up the rest from reference TRBV11-2 and TRBJ1-6 gives the full variable domain: EAGVAQSPRYKIIEKRQSVAFWCNPISGHATLYWYQQILGQGPKLLIQFQNNGVVDDSQLPKDRFSAERLKGVDSTLKIQPAKLEDSAVYLCASSPKQGWGPLHFGNGTRLTVT.

This chain links TRBV4-2 with TRBJ1-2, with a weak D call TRBD1 (5 bases). V lost 2 bases and J 10 bases, leaving 11 bases between the germline ends. Germline V lookup: CDR1 LGHNA, CDR2 YNFKEQ. The CDR3 is 12 residues long. CDR3 in amino acids: CASSQREGPYTF. CDR3 bases: TGTGCCAGCAGCCAAAGGGAGGGACCCTACACCTTC.

This chain uses TRBV4-2 with TRBJ1-6; 7 nucleotides match TRBD1. CDR1 and CDR2 from the germline V gene are LGHNA and YNFKEQ. V lost 2 bases, J lost 8 bases, and 6 bases stayed unmatched. The CDR3 consists of 15 residues. CDR3 nucleotides: TGTGCCAGCAGCCAAACGCCGGGACAGTATTCACCCCTCCACTTT. It translates to CASSQTPGQYSPLHF.

The chain combines TRBV6-5 with TRBJ2-3; possibly TRBD1 for D (6 bases). This CDR3 has 15 residues. CDR1 MNHEY and CDR2 SVGAGI come from the germline V gene. V dropped 6 bases and J dropped 0 bases, with 13 bases sitting between them. As DNA, the CDR3 is TGTGCCAGCAGACCCTGGCAGGGGAGCACAGATACGCAGTATTTT. It encodes CASRPWQGSTDTQYF.

The count of this clonotype is one. The J gene is TRBJ1-1, the V gene TRBV5-1; a weak D match, TRBD1 (5 bases). V lost 3 bases, J lost 3 bases, and 15 bases lay in between. The V gene's germline CDR1 is SGHRS and CDR2 YFSETQ. The CDR3 consists of 15 residues. The CDR3 is CASSSPEGADTEAFF. For the CDR3, the DNA is TGCGCCAGCAGCTCCCCGGAAGGGGCGGACACTGAAGCTTTCTTT. Full variable domain (rest looked up from reference TRBV5-1 and TRBJ1-1): KAGVTQTPRYLIKTRGQQVTLSCSPISGHRSVSWYQQTPGQGLQFLFEYFSETQRNKGNFPGRFSGRQFSNSRSEMNVSTLELGDSALYLCASSSPEGADTEAFFGQGTRLTVV.

In its sample, this clonotype was seen a few times. The J gene is TRBJ1-1, the V gene TRBV20-1; D is perhaps TRBD1 (6 bases). V was trimmed by 7 bases and J by 2 bases, leaving 11 bases between them. The CDR3 extends over 12 amino acids. CDR1 and CDR2 from the germline V gene are DFQATT and SNEGSKA (reference sequence). The CDR3 DNA is TGCAGTGGGGGGACACCCAACACTGAAGCTTTCTTT. Its protein is CSGGTPNTEAFF.

This clonotype turned up a few times. The CDR3: CASSPRSQPSWNTEAFF. CDR3 DNA sequence: TGTGCCAGCTCACCAAGGTCCCAGCCCAGCTGGAACACTGAAGCTTTCTTT. The chain has TRBV18 and TRBJ1-1; D is unresolved. Germline CDR1 KGHSH, CDR2 LQKENI. CDR3 length: 17 amino acids. Trimming removed 2 bases at V and 1 base at J, with 17 bases between.